These 13 T cell receptor beta chains originate from one sample sequenced in a study of T cell responses to AZD1222 COVID-19 vaccine. Profiled with immunoSEQ multiplex PCR; TCRdb holds only in-frame clones, not every one. The data show about 180,000 clones, 85% to 95% seen once. Material: peripheral blood, obtained 28 days after the second AZD1222 dose. The receptors here all came from an adult who received the AZD1222 COVID-19 vaccine.

The chain couples TRBV5-1 to TRBJ1-2, with D possibly being TRBD1 (6 bases). CDR1 is SGHRS, CDR2 YFSETQ, per germline. This CDR3 has 13 residues. The V end lost 1 base, the J end lost 8 bases, and 12 bases lay between the germline ends. The CDR3, as DNA: TGCGCCAGCAGCTTGATAACAGGGTCGGGCTACACCTTC. It codes for CASSLITGSGYTF.

V usage is TRBV11-2 and J usage is TRBJ2-1; D gene ambiguous. CDR1 is SGHAT, CDR2 FQNNGV, per germline. V was pared by 5 bases and J by 7 bases, with 18 bases between. CDR3 length: 15 residues. The CDR3 coding sequence is TGTGCCAGCAGCAAGACCGGTATGGCTATGAATGAGCAGTTCTTC. The encoded protein is CASSKTGMAMNEQFF.

This clone has just a few counts. This chain uses TRBV6-5 with TRBJ1-3, with 7 positions matching TRBD1. From germline, CDR1 is MNHEY and CDR2 SVGAGI. The CDR3 covers 13 residues. V was pared by 11 bases and J by 0 bases, with 4 bases of the junction left unmatched. CDR3 region: CAVDRVSGNTIYF. CDR3 coding DNA: TGTGCCGTAGACAGGGTCTCTGGAAACACCATATATTTT.

The V and J genes are TRBV24-1 and TRBJ2-2; no firm D call. Deletions cut 3 bases from V and 2 bases from J, with 9 bases between. This CDR3 comprises 15 residues. Germline lookup yields CDR1 KGHDR and CDR2 SFDVKD. CDR3 amino acids: CATSDGITNTGELFF. CDR3 bases: TGTGCCACCAGTGATGGGATCACAAACACCGGGGAGCTGTTTTTT.

The rearrangement uses TRBV4-1 and TRBJ2-7; 9 bases align to TRBD2. The CDR3 runs to 17 residues. Trimming took 3 bases from V and 4 from J; bases not matched to a gene: 13. CDR1 and CDR2 from the germline V gene are MGHRA and YSYEKL. CDR3 bases: TGCGCCAGCAGCCACCCATTAGCGGGAGTTTCGGGTTACGAGCAGTACTTC. This translates into CASSHPLAGVSGYEQYF.

The chain uses TRBV19 and TRBJ2-4, with unresolved D. The CDR3 covers 15 residues. The V end was cut by 0 bases, the J end by 6 bases, with 12 bases between. Germline CDR1 is LNHDA and CDR2 is SQIVND (reference sequence). The CDR3 DNA follows: TGTGCCAGTAGTATAGACTCCTCTCTTCTAAACATTCAGTACTTC. Translated: CASSIDSSLLNIQYF.

The V call is TRBV12-3 or TRBV12-4, the J call TRBJ1-5; D uncertain. This CDR3 region has 13 residues. V was cut by 2 bases and J by 3 bases, with 5 bases left in between. CDR3 bases: TGTGCCAGCAGTTTACGGCTCAATCAGCCCCAGCATTTT. Translated, it gives CASSLRLNQPQHF.

This rearrangement joins TRBV2 to TRBJ1-5, with D maybe TRBD1 (6 bases). The CDR3 sequence is 13 residues long. Trimming pared 4 bases from V and 4 bases from J, leaving 8 bases between. In germline, CDR1 is SNHLY, CDR2 FYNNEI. The CDR3 DNA is TGTGCCAGCAGTGCACAGGGAAATCAGCCCCAGCATTTT. Translated, it gives CASSAQGNQPQHF.

This chain joins TRBV18 and TRBJ1-6; 7 bases match TRBD1. Germline V CDR1 and CDR2: KGHSH, LQKENI. With V trimmed by 3 bases and J by 8 bases, 13 bases remained unmatched. The CDR3 runs 17 residues. DNA of the CDR3: TGTGCCAGCTCACCTCAAGGGGGCAGGGGGAGTGATTCACCCCTCCACTTT. It yields the protein CASSPQGGRGSDSPLHF.

J is TRBJ2-7 and V is TRBV21-1; TRBD1, the D gene given by the table, was not confirmed from the DNA. TRBV21-1 is a listed pseudogene. CDR3 length: 16 amino acids. The CDR3: CASSGSGTGDTYEQYF. Here the CDR3 DNA reads TGTGCCAGCAGCGGGTCCGGGACAGGGGACACCTACGAGCAGTACTTC.

The chain couples TRBV7-2 to TRBJ2-7; D gene uncertain. Germline lookup yields CDR1 SGHTA and CDR2 FQGNSA. The CDR3 covers 15 residues. With 1 base removed from V and 3 bases from J, the gap between germline ends came to 13 bases. The CDR3, as DNA: TGTGCCAGCAGCTTAGTTTTCGATAGTCTCTACGAGCAGTACTTC. Translating gives CASSLVFDSLYEQYF.

CDR3 bases: TGCGCCAGCAGCAGAGGGGCGACTATGAACACTGAAGCTTTCTTT. Its translation: CASSRGATMNTEAFF. The gene calls are TRBV5-1 and TRBJ1-1; D perhaps matches TRBD1 (5 bases). Trimming removed 4 bases at V and 0 bases at J, with 13 bases between. The CDR3 consists of 15 residues. Germline V CDR1 and CDR2: SGHRS, YFSETQ.

The chain carries TRBV2 and TRBJ1-4, with 7 bases matching TRBD1. Per the germline V gene, CDR1 is SNHLY and CDR2 is FYNNEI. The CDR3 loop spans 16 amino acids. The ends lost 8 bases at V and 8 bases at J; junction bases unmatched: 17. The CDR3 DNA reads as TGTGCCAGCTACGACCGCGAGGGGGCCCGGTGGGAAAAACTGTTTTTT. Its translation is CASYDREGARWEKLFF.